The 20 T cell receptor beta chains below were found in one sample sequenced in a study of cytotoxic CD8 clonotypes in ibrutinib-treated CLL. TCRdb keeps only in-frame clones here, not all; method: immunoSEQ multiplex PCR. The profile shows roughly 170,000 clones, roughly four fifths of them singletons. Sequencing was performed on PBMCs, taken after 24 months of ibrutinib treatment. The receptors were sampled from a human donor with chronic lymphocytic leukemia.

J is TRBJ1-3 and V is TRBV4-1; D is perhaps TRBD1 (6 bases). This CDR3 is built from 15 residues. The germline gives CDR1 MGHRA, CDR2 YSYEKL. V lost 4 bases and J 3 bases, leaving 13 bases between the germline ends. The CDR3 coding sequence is TGCGCCAGCAGCCCCCAAGGGACACTTGGAAACACCATATATTTT. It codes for CASSPQGTLGNTIYF.

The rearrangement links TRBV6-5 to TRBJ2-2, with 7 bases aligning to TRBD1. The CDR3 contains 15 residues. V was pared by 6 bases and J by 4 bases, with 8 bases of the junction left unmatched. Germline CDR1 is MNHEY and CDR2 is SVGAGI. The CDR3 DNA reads TGTGCCAGCAGGCCAGGGGGAAGGGGCACCGGGGAGCTGTTTTTT. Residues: CASRPGGRGTGELFF.

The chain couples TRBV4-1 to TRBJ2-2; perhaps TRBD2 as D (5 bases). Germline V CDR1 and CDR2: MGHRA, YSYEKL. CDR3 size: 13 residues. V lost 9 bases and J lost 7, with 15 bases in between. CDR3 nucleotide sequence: TGCGCCAGTTTGGACCTGGCGGGCGGGGAGCTGTTTTTT. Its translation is CASLDLAGGELFF.

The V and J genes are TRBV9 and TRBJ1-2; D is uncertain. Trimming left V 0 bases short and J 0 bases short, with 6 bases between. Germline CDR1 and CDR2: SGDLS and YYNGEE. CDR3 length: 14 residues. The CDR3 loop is CASSVVGSNYGYTF. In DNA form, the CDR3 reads TGTGCCAGCAGCGTAGTGGGGTCTAACTATGGCTACACCTTC.

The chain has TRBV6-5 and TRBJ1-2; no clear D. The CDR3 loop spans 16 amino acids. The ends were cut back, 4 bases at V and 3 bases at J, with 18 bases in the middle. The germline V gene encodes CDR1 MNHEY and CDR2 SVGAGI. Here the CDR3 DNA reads TGTGCCAGCAGTTCGCCGTTGGGGTTGGGGTACTATGGCTACACCTTC. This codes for CASSSPLGLGYYGYTF.

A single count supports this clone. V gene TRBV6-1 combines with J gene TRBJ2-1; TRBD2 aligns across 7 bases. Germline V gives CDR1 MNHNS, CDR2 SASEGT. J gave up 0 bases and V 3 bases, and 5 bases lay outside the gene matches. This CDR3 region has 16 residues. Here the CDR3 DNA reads TGTGCCAGCAGTGAGAGAGGGAGGGTCTCCTACAATGAGCAGTTCTTC. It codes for CASSERGRVSYNEQFF.

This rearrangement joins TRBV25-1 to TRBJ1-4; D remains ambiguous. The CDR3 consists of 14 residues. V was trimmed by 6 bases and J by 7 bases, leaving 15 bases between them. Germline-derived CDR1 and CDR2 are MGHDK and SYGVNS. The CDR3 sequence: CASRAPGWLEKLFF. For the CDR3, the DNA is TGTGCCAGCAGAGCCCCCGGGTGGCTTGAAAAACTGTTTTTT.

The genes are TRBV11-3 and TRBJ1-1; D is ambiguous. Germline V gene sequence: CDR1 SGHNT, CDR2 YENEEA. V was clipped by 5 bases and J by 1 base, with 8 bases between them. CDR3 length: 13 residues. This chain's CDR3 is CASSLAGNTEAFF. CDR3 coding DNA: TGTGCCAGCAGCCTAGCAGGGAACACTGAAGCTTTCTTT.

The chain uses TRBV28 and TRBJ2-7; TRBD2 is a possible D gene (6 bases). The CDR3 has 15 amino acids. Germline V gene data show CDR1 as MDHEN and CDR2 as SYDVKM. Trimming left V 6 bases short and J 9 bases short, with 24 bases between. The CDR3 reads CASSYGSGGSLGQYF. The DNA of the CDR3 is TGTGCCAGCAGCTACGGTAGCGGAGGTAGTTTGGGGCAGTACTTC. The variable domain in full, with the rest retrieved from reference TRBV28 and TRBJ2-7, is DVKVTQSSRYLVKRTGEKVFLECVQDMDHENMFWYRQDPGLGLRLIYFSYDVKMKEKGDIPEGYSVSREKKERFSLILESASTNQTSMYLCASSYGSGGSLGQYFGPGTRLTVT.

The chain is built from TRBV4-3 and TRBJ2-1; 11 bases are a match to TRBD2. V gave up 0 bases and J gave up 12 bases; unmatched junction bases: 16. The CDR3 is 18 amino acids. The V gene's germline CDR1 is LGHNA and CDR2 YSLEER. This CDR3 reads CASSQDALVLAGESRQFF. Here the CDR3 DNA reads TGCGCCAGCAGCCAAGATGCTCTGGTACTAGCGGGAGAGAGTAGGCAGTTCTTC.

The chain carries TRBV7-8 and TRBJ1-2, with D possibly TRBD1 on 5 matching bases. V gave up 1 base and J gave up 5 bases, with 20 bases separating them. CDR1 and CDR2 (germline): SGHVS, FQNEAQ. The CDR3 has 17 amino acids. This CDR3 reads CASSLDRTREGLYGYTF. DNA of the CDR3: TGTGCCAGCAGCTTAGACAGGACAAGGGAGGGACTGTATGGCTACACCTTC. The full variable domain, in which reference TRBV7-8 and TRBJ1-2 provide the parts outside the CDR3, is GAGVSQSPRYKVAKRGQDVALRCDPISGHVSLFWYQQALGQGPEFLTYFQNEAQLDKSGLPSDRFFAERPEGSVSTLKIQRTQQEDSAVYLCASSLDRTREGLYGYTFGSGTRLTVV.

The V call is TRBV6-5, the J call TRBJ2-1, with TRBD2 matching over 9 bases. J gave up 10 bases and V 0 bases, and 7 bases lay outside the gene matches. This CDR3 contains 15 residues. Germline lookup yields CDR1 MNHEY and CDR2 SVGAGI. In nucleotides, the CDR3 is TGTGCCAGCAGTTACTCCCCGGGCGGGGGGGGCGAGCAGTTCTTC. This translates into CASSYSPGGGGEQFF.

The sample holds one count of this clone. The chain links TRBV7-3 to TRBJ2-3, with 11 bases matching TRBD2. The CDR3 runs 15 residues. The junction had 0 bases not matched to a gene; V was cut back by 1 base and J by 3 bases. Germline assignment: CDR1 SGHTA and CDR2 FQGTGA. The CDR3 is CASSLRTSGTDTQYF. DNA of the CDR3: TGTGCCAGCAGCTTAAGGACTAGCGGGACAGATACGCAGTATTTT.

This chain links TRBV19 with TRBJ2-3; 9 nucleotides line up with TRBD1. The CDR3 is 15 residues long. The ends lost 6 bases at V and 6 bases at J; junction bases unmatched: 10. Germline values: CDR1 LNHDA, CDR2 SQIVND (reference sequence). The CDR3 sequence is CASSPSGQGVDTQYF. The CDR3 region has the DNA TGTGCCAGTAGCCCCTCGGGACAGGGAGTCGATACGCAGTATTTT.

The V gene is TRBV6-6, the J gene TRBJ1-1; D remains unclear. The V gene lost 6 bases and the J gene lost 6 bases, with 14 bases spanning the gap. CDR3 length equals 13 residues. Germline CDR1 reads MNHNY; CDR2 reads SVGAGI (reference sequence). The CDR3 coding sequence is TGTGCCAGCAGAACAGCCGGCGGTCCTGAAGCTTTCTTT. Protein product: CASRTAGGPEAFF.

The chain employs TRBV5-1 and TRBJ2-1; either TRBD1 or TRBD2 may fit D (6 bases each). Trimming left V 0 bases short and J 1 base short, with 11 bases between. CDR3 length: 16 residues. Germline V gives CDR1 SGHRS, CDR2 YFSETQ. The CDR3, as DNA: TGCGCCAGCAGCTTGGGACGGGGGCCTTCCTACAATGAGCAGTTCTTC. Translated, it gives CASSLGRGPSYNEQFF.

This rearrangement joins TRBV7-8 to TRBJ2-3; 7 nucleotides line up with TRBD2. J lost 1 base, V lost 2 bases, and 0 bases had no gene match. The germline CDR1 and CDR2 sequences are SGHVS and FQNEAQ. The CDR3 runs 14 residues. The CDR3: CASSLTSGTDTQYF. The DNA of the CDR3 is TGTGCCAGCAGCTTAACTAGCGGCACAGATACGCAGTATTTT. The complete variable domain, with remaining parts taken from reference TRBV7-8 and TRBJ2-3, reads GAGVSQSPRYKVAKRGQDVALRCDPISGHVSLFWYQQALGQGPEFLTYFQNEAQLDKSGLPSDRFFAERPEGSVSTLKIQRTQQEDSAVYLCASSLTSGTDTQYFGPGTRLTVL.

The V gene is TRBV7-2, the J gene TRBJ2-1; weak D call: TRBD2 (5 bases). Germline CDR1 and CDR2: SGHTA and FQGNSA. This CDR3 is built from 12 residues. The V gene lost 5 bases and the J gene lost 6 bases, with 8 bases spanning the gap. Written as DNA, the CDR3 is TGTGCCAGCAGCCTCACTAGCAATGAGCAGTTCTTC. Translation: CASSLTSNEQFF. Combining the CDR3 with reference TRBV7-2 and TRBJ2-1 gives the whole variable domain GAGVSQSPSNKVTEKGKDVELRCDPISGHTALYWYRQSLGQGLEFLIYFQGNSAPDKSGLPSDRFSAERTGGSVSTLTIQRTQQEDSAVYLCASSLTSNEQFFGPGTRLTVL.

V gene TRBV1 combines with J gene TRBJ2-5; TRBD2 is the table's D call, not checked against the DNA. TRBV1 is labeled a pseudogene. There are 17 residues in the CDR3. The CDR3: CTSSQDGGRAIEETQYF. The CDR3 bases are TGCACCAGCAGCCAAGATGGAGGGCGGGCCATAGAAGAGACCCAGTACTTC.

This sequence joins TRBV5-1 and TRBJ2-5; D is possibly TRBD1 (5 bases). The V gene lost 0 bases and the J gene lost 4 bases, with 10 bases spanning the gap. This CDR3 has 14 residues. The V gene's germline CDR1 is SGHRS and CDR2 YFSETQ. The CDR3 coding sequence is TGCGCCAGCAGCTTGGGGGGCCGGGTAGAGACCCAGTACTTC. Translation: CASSLGGRVETQYF.